This T cell receptor beta chain was obtained from a study of T cell responses to AZD1222 COVID-19 vaccine. The CDR3 runs to 19 residues. The germline V gene encodes CDR1 SEHNR and CDR2 FQNEAQ (reference sequence). The J segment lost 0 bases and the V segment lost 5 bases, leaving 15 bases of the junction unmatched. Sequencing was performed with immunoSEQ multiplex PCR; in TCRdb, only in-frame clones are kept and a portion is missing. Here the sample spans some 130,000 clones, roughly 90% being singletons. In this sample, this clone turned up once. The J gene is TRBJ2-7, the V gene TRBV7-9; 11 nucleotides align to TRBD2. The TCR sequence derives from an adult who received the AZD1222 COVID-19 vaccine. Sequenced here: peripheral blood, sampled 28 days after the second AZD1222 dose. The CDR3 nucleotides read TGTGCCAGCAGCACCTACGGGGCTAGCGGGGGGACCTACTCCTACGAGCAGTACTTC. Translated, it gives CASSTYGASGGTYSYEQYF.